Listed here is a single T cell receptor beta chain. Its antigen remains unidentified. Looked up from germline, CDR1 is PRHDT and CDR2 is FYEKMQ (reference sequence). The CDR3 contains 16 residues. The data belong to a study of cytomegalovirus exposure and HLA in healthy donors. The study's findings and limits: In a later analysis, TCR beta V- and J-gene trimming showed a link to a missense DCLRE1C variant.

The PCR made use of 60 Vbeta and 13 Jbeta primers. The repertoire was sequenced with immunoSEQ multiplex PCR; TCRdb's copy has only in-frame clones and lacks some. Among 150,000 to 200,000 clones, about three quarters were seen once, and the ten largest hold around 0.71%. The chain links TRBV13 to TRBJ2-5; TRBD2 aligns across 14 bases. The end of the DNA aligns better with TRBJ2-7, so the J call may be wrong. The TCR sequence derives from a female donor in good health and CMV-seronegative. Sequenced: PBMCs. The CDR3 protein is CASSFQGLAGAGEQYF. CDR3 nucleotide sequence: TGTGCCAGCAGCTTTCAGGGACTAGCGGGAGCGGGCGAGCAGTACTTC.